Listed below are T cell receptor beta chains from one sample, sequenced in a study of blood T cell repertoires in COVID-19. Assay used: immunoSEQ multiplex PCR; TCRdb lists only in-frame clones, some missing. In the table there are 210,000 or so clones, roughly 87% of which are singletons. The sequencing input was peripheral blood. These receptors all come from a man in his forties or fifties with active or convalescent COVID-19. Each CDR3 is given without its conserved first and last residue. A D gene is named only where the DNA matches it firmly.

cdr3_aa: ASSLGNRLAGEETQY; d_call: TRBD2; v_call: TRBV5-1; j_call: TRBJ2-5
cdr3_aa: ASSLTWSRSGRIHSNQPQH; d_call: NA; v_call: TRBV3-1/TRBV3-2; j_call: TRBJ1-5
cdr3_aa: ASSLGVPGGTQY; d_call: NA; v_call: TRBV7-2; j_call: TRBJ2-5
cdr3_aa: ASRTSGGSYYNEQF; d_call: TRBD2; v_call: TRBV19; j_call: TRBJ2-1
cdr3_aa: ASSVGFGDYEQY; d_call: NA; v_call: TRBV9; j_call: TRBJ2-7
cdr3_aa: SASRLNYEQY; d_call: NA; v_call: TRBV20-1; j_call: TRBJ2-7
cdr3_aa: ASSFVKGAGNTEAF; d_call: TRBD1; v_call: TRBV5-1; j_call: TRBJ1-1
cdr3_aa: ASSRSGTGDAYEQY; d_call: TRBD1; v_call: TRBV5-1; j_call: TRBJ2-7
cdr3_aa: ASSLQENTEAF; d_call: NA; v_call: TRBV7-2; j_call: TRBJ1-1
cdr3_aa: AWSVQGDQPQH; d_call: TRBD1; v_call: TRBV30; j_call: TRBJ1-5
cdr3_aa: AANSRRNEKLF; d_call: NA; v_call: TRBV30; j_call: TRBJ1-4
cdr3_aa: SVDEGDSRYEQY; d_call: TRBD1; v_call: TRBV29-1; j_call: TRBJ2-7
cdr3_aa: ASSPGTVSGELF; d_call: TRBD1; v_call: TRBV7-9; j_call: TRBJ2-2
cdr3_aa: ASSFLGGGGVHNSPLH; d_call: NA; v_call: TRBV11-2; j_call: TRBJ1-6
cdr3_aa: ASSLTQRAYEQY; d_call: NA; v_call: TRBV27; j_call: TRBJ2-7
cdr3_aa: ASSQDSRRAGNTIY; d_call: NA; v_call: TRBV3-1/TRBV3-2; j_call: TRBJ1-3
cdr3_aa: ASSLRTGGGTEAF; d_call: TRBD1; v_call: TRBV3-1/TRBV3-2; j_call: TRBJ1-1
cdr3_aa: ASSPFEADNEQF; d_call: NA; v_call: TRBV3-1/TRBV3-2; j_call: TRBJ2-1
cdr3_aa: ASRSRGTGMPGANVLT; d_call: TRBD1; v_call: TRBV5-8; j_call: TRBJ2-6
cdr3_aa: ASSLGEASTNEKLF; d_call: NA; v_call: TRBV7-9; j_call: TRBJ1-4
cdr3_aa: ASSLLGGAYNEQF; d_call: NA; v_call: TRBV27; j_call: TRBJ2-1
cdr3_aa: ATPTSSGRAGWAGELF; d_call: TRBD2; v_call: TRBV2; j_call: TRBJ2-2
cdr3_aa: ARSTERGNTIY; d_call: NA; v_call: TRBV2; j_call: TRBJ1-3
cdr3_aa: ASSKLATNTGELF; d_call: NA; v_call: TRBV19; j_call: TRBJ2-2
cdr3_aa: SATGTGAF; d_call: TRBD1; v_call: TRBV20-1; j_call: TRBJ1-1
cdr3_aa: ASRKGVGYT; d_call: NA; v_call: TRBV28; j_call: TRBJ1-2
cdr3_aa: ATSWGLPDGELF; d_call: NA; v_call: TRBV19; j_call: TRBJ2-2
cdr3_aa: ASSERQAGSTGELF; d_call: NA; v_call: TRBV25-1; j_call: TRBJ2-2
cdr3_aa: ASSPNRGNQPQH; d_call: TRBD1; v_call: TRBV5-1; j_call: TRBJ1-5
cdr3_aa: ASSFQQGFGNEKLF; d_call: NA; v_call: TRBV6-5; j_call: TRBJ1-4
cdr3_aa: ASSLTGGYYGYT; d_call: TRBD1; v_call: TRBV3-1/TRBV3-2; j_call: TRBJ1-2
cdr3_aa: ASNRQGGQPQH; d_call: TRBD1; v_call: TRBV12-3/TRBV12-4; j_call: TRBJ1-5
cdr3_aa: ASSLARGADYEQY; d_call: NA; v_call: TRBV5-4; j_call: TRBJ2-7
cdr3_aa: ASTKSGGPYNEQF; d_call: TRBD1; v_call: TRBV28; j_call: TRBJ2-1
cdr3_aa: ATSNPATNEKLF; d_call: NA; v_call: TRBV15; j_call: TRBJ1-4
cdr3_aa: ASSPPGQGSSYEQY; d_call: TRBD1; v_call: TRBV28; j_call: TRBJ2-7
cdr3_aa: ASSIFWGGVSRTEAF; d_call: NA; v_call: TRBV19; j_call: TRBJ1-1
cdr3_aa: ASRDRGTDTQY; d_call: TRBD1; v_call: TRBV6-5; j_call: TRBJ2-3
cdr3_aa: ASSLSATGTSIYEQF; d_call: NA; v_call: TRBV5-1; j_call: TRBJ2-1
cdr3_aa: ASSPAGGGNTIY; d_call: TRBD1; v_call: TRBV7-3; j_call: TRBJ1-3